These 16 T cell receptor beta chains share one sample of origin, sequenced in a study of spatial heterogeneity in lung cancer. Noted time point: sample taken at primary tumor resection. TCRdb independently ran MiXCR on the 5' RACE reads; one entry per CDR3 protein. The repertoire holds 1,500 to 2,500 distinct CDR3 sequences, with 6.5% to 8.5% as singletons. The sample in question was normal lung tissue next to the tumor, obtained at surgery. The receptors originated from a male donor with early-stage non-small cell lung cancer.

This clonotype was recorded many times. The chain couples TRBV7-2 to TRBJ2-7; the match to TRBD1 covers 8 bases. With 0 bases clipped from V and 4 bases from J, the junction kept 8 bases outside the gene matches. This CDR3 region has 16 residues. Germline V gives CDR1 SGHTA, CDR2 FQGNSA. The CDR3 reads CASSLAERTGRYEQYF. In DNA, the CDR3 is TGTGCCAGCAGCTTAGCGGAAAGGACAGGGAGATACGAGCAGTACTTC.

This clonotype appeared once. A much larger clone lies one base from this, so it may be a read error. V usage is TRBV5-6 and J usage is TRBJ1-1, with 7 bases fitting TRBD1. The CDR3 spans 15 residues. V was clipped by 3 bases and J by 3 bases; unmatched bases: 8. Germline values: CDR1 SGHDT, CDR2 YYEEEE. The CDR3 loop reads CASSSTGEQDTEAFF. In DNA form, the CDR3 reads TGTGCCAGCAGCTCCACAGGGGAGCAGGACACTGAAGCTTTCTTT.

In its sample, this clonotype was seen many times. The chain joins TRBV7-9 to TRBJ1-3, with D unresolved. The V end lost 5 bases, the J end lost 1 base, and 12 bases lay between the germline ends. CDR3 length: 15 residues. CDR1 is SEHNR, CDR2 FQNEAQ, per germline (reference sequence). This CDR3 is CASSPSGWSGNTIYF. The CDR3 region has the DNA TGTGCCAGCAGCCCCTCCGGTTGGTCTGGAAACACCATATATTTT. Complete variable domain (other parts from reference TRBV7-9 and TRBJ1-3): DTGVSQNPRHKITKRGQNVTFRCDPISEHNRLYWYRQTLGQGPEFLTYFQNEAQLEKSRLLSDRFSAERPKGSFSTLEIQRTEQGDSAMYLCASSPSGWSGNTIYFGEGSWLTVV.

This clonotype was detected a few times. This chain uses TRBV20-1 with TRBJ2-7; D gene unclear. CDR1 and CDR2 (germline): DFQATT, SNEGSKA (reference sequence). V gave up 1 base and J gave up 4 bases, with 8 bases separating them. The CDR3 contains 12 residues. The CDR3 reads CSARALEYEQYF. The CDR3 DNA reads TGCAGTGCTAGAGCCCTAGAGTACGAGCAGTACTTC.

This clonotype was seen a few times. The chain links TRBV7-8 to TRBJ2-1, with D possibly matching TRBD2 (7 bases). V dropped 2 bases and J dropped 2 bases, with 13 bases sitting between them. CDR3 length: 16 amino acids. Germline CDR1 reads SGHVS; CDR2 reads FQNEAQ. The CDR3 region is CASSLRGGPTYNEQFF. The CDR3 bases are TGTGCCAGCAGCTTAAGGGGGGGGCCGACCTACAATGAGCAGTTCTTC.

This clonotype was seen a handful of times. J is TRBJ1-1 and V is TRBV7-6, with D possibly TRBD1 on 6 matching bases. Looked up from germline, CDR1 is SGHVS and CDR2 is FNYEAQ. This CDR3 is 14 amino acids long. V was clipped by 4 bases and J by 7 bases, with 16 bases between them. The CDR3 sequence: CASSSGHPDGEAFF. CDR3 nucleotide sequence: TGTGCCAGCAGCTCGGGACACCCGGATGGTGAAGCTTTCTTT.

The chain uses TRBV25-1 and TRBJ2-5, with unresolved D. The V end lost 1 base, the J end lost 2 bases, and 11 bases lay between the germline ends. This CDR3 has 15 amino acids. The germline gives CDR1 MGHDK, CDR2 SYGVNS. The DNA for the CDR3 is TGTGCCAGCAGTGAATTAGGTGGAGAGCAAGAGACCCAGTACTTC. The encoded protein is CASSELGGEQETQYF.

This clonotype counts as medium-sized. The V gene is TRBV7-2, the J gene TRBJ2-5; D is possibly TRBD1 (6 bases). The CDR3 totals 15 residues. Germline V gives CDR1 SGHTA, CDR2 FQGNSA. The V end lost 2 bases, the J end lost 2 bases, and 12 bases lay between the germline ends. Here the CDR3 DNA reads TGTGCCAGCAGCTTACGCAGGGGTGGACAAGAGACCCAGTACTTC. This gives the protein CASSLRRGGQETQYF.

This clonotype ranks as medium-sized (0.01 to 0.1%). The V gene is TRBV5-8, the J gene TRBJ2-7, with no clear D. Deletions cut 1 base from V and 0 bases from J, with 17 bases between. CDR3 size: 17 residues. In germline, CDR1 is SGHTS, CDR2 YDEGEE. CDR3 bases: TGTGCCAGCAGCTTGATATCAGGCGGAGCGCGCTCCTACGAGCAGTACTTC. This codes for CASSLISGGARSYEQYF.

DNA of the CDR3: TGCGCCAGCAGTGAGAGGGGGTACGTGAGCTCCTACGAGCAGTACTTC. Translation: CASSERGYVSSYEQYF. The chain combines TRBV10-2 with TRBJ2-7; the D gene is possibly TRBD1 (6 bases). The V gene's germline CDR1 is WSHSY and CDR2 SAAADI. The CDR3 covers 16 residues. Trimming stripped 2 bases from V and 0 bases from J, with 14 bases between.

In its sample, this clonotype is medium-sized. The genes are TRBV27 and TRBJ1-3; D possibly corresponds to TRBD1 (5 bases). The ends were cut back, 3 bases at V and 0 bases at J, with 12 bases in the middle. This CDR3 spans 16 amino acids. Germline lookup yields CDR1 MNHEY and CDR2 SMNVEV (reference sequence). The CDR3: CASSFRTPYSGNTIYF. DNA for the CDR3: TGTGCCAGCAGTTTCCGGACACCTTACTCTGGAAACACCATATATTTT.

Judged by abundance, this clonotype is medium-sized. The chain uses TRBV5-1 and TRBJ1-6, with TRBD1 as a possible D gene (5 bases). From germline, CDR1 is SGHRS and CDR2 YFSETQ. The CDR3 consists of 16 residues. Trimming stripped 0 bases from V and 9 bases from J, with 16 bases between. Written as DNA, the CDR3 is TGCGCCAGCAGCTTGGCCCCCGGCAGGGTGGGTTCACCCCTCCACTTT. Translating gives CASSLAPGRVGSPLHF.

By share, this clonotype counts as medium-sized. The chain couples TRBV18 to TRBJ2-2; D is possibly TRBD1 (5 bases). V was clipped by 3 bases and J by 4 bases, with 15 bases between them. Germline V gives CDR1 KGHSH, CDR2 LQKENI. This CDR3 is built from 16 residues. Written as DNA, the CDR3 is TGTGCCAGCTCACCCCTTTTCGTTGGGGCCACCGGGGAGCTGTTTTTT. Translation gives CASSPLFVGATGELFF.

The chain joins TRBV5-1 to TRBJ2-1; TRBD2 matches 9 bases. The germline CDR1 and CDR2 sequences are SGHRS and YFSETQ. This CDR3 region has 16 residues. Trimming at V came to 2 bases and at J to 4 bases, leaving 7 bases not matched to a gene. CDR3 bases: TGCGCCAGCAGCTTTATGGCTAGCGGGACGTACAATGAGCAGTTCTTC. Its protein is CASSFMASGTYNEQFF.

This clonotype is deemed medium-sized. The chain carries TRBV10-3 and TRBJ2-7, with D tentatively TRBD1 (6 bases). Per the germline V gene, CDR1 is ENHRY and CDR2 is SYGVKD. The CDR3 has 14 residues. The ends were cut back, 5 bases at V and 3 bases at J, with 14 bases in the middle. CDR3 sequence (DNA): TGTGCCATCAGTTCCGGGACAATTAACTACGAGCAGTACTTC. Translation gives CAISSGTINYEQYF.

This chain links TRBV5-1 with TRBJ2-1; 12 bases fit TRBD1. The J segment lost 7 bases and the V segment lost 0 bases, leaving 8 bases of the junction unmatched. The CDR3 has 17 residues. Per germline, CDR1 SGHRS and CDR2 YFSETQ. CDR3 sequence: CASSLGPGTGGQNEQFF. CDR3 nucleotide sequence: TGCGCCAGCAGCTTGGGTCCCGGGACAGGGGGCCAGAATGAGCAGTTCTTC.